This record looks at one T cell receptor (beta chain) sequence and its context. This clonotype occurred a few times. Its antigen is still unknown. Nothing much larger sits one base from this clone, and base qualities are not available. The cysteine opens and the phenylalanine closes a CDR3 of 17 amino acids. Solely the CDR3 DNA is kept, with 51 bases framed from the first base. Trimmed from V: 1 base; trimmed from J: 5 bases; junction bases lacking a gene match: 11. This record belongs to a study of identical twins (dated by TCRdb to the mid-2010s). In the study overall: TCR alpha and beta repertoires from monozygotic twins, unrelated adults of various ages and cord blood were deep-sequenced to test whether fetal clonotypes persist. Replicate twin experiments were performed at different times using different library preparation protocols to rule out contamination. Beyond this particular receptor, the publication reports: In monozygotic twins, out-of-frame TCR alpha sharing was systematically underestimated by recombination models, although the models agreed with sharing between unrelated individuals. Abundant cord blood beta clonotypes carried fewer insertions; young adult naive repertoires showed a weaker similar trend, while memory repertoires showed none. Conclusions relied on cross-sectional statistical analysis, since the same donors could not be followed over many years. Compared with coincidental sharing between unrelated individuals, out-of-frame TCR alpha sequences shared between twins had an excess of sequences with low generation probability. Invariant T cells such as MAIT and iNKT could partly confound zero-insertion analyses, although diverse VJ usage argued against such confounding for most clonotypes. Excess twin sharing in beta out-of-frame sequences was weaker because fewer shared sequences lowered the signal-to-noise ratio.

The library was prepared using 5' RACE. The run used an Illumina HiSeq 2000. Template switching added a universal primer binding site, and the final cDNA carried a unique molecular identifier that allowed TCR cDNA molecules to be counted accurately. Specific primers in the conserved constant-segment region were used to synthesize first-strand cDNA for TCR alpha and beta chains. To control for contamination, every cDNA library was double barcoded, receiving both a SMART-Mk sample barcode and Illumina barcodes. TruSeq adapter sequences along with Illumina sample barcodes were introduced in two successive PCR steps. The Illumina HiSeq platform was used with custom primers to sequence TCR alpha and beta cDNA libraries. In the authors' own workflow: MiGEC processed the raw reads to extract unique molecular identifiers, while MiXCR was used to determine the CDR3 positions. Recombination models were inferred per individual with the repgenHMM and IGoR tools using an EM algorithm. Shared clonotype analysis was performed with the tcR package in R, normalizing sharing by the product of cloneset sizes. To study raw recombination free of thymic and clonal selection effects, out-of-frame nonproductive sequences were analyzed. TCRdb redid the processing of the public reads, applying fastp at Q25 and MiXCR, and retained in-frame beta chains. Rows matching on CDR3 protein sequence are summarized as one entry with the most common DNA and genes. TCRdb assigned the V and J calls; the authors' analysis was not used. This sample has 500,000 to 550,000 distinct CDR3 sequences in its table, and around 22% of those were observed once. More than 0.4% of the sample belongs to the ten largest clones.

Every donor was a healthy Caucasian. Three pairs of female monozygotic twins, all aged about 18 to 30 years, made up the twin cohort. CD4+ and CD8+ T cell populations were isolated with positive isolation kits from Invitrogen. The same sample was also used in a study of yellow fever vaccine responses in identical twins. As noted in the second study: The authors reported that the T cell response to vaccination in identical twins appeared partly convergent and partly personalized. The study precisely tracked vaccine-responding T cell clones in identical twins.

The sequence derives from a woman aged 18-29 years in good health. This chain joins TRBV12-3 or TRBV12-4 to TRBJ2-7, with 10 central nucleotides matching TRBD2. What was sequenced was CD4+ T cells sorted from blood. The CDR3 corresponds to CASSLGTPSGSKNEQYF. The DNA sequence is given as TGTGCCAGCAGTTTAGGCACCCCTAGCGGGAGTAAGAACGAGCAGTACTTC.